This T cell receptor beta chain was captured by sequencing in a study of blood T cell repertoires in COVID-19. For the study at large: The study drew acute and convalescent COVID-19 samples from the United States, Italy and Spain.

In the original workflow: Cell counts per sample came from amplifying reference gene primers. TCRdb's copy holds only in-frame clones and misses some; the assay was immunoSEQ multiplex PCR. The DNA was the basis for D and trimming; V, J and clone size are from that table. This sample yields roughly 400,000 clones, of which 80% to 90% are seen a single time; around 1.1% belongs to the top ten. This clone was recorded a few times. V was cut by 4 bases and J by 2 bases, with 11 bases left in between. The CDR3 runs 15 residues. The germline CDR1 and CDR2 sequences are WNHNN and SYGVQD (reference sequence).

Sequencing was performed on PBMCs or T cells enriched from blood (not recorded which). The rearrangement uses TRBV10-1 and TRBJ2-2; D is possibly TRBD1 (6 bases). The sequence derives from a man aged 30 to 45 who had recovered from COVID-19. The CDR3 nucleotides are TGCGCCAGCAGTGTTGGGACACCTAACACCGGGGAGCTGTTTTTT. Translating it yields CASSVGTPNTGELFF.